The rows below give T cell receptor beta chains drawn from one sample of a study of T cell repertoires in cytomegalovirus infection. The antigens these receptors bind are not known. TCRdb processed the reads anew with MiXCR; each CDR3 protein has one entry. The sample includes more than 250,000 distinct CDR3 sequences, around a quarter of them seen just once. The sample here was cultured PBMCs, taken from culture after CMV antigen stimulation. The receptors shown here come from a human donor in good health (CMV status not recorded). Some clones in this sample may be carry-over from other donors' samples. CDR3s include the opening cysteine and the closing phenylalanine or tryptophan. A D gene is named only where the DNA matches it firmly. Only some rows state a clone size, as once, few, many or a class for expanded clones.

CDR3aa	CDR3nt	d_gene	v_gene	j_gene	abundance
CASSEGRGANVLTF	TGTGCCAGCAGTGAGGGGAGAGGGGCCAACGTCCTGACTTTC	-	TRBV2	TRBJ2-6	-
CASSLAGTTNEKLFF	TGTGCCAGCAGTTTAGCTGGGACAACTAATGAAAAACTGTTTTTT	-	TRBV12-3/TRBV12-4	TRBJ1-4	many
CASSQGTGTYEQYF	TGCGCCAGCAGCCAAGGGACAGGGACCTACGAGCAGTACTTC	TRBD1	TRBV4-3	TRBJ2-7	few
CASSIVNSGREEQYF	TGTGCCAGTAGTATAGTGAATAGCGGGAGAGAAGAGCAGTACTTC	TRBD2	TRBV19	TRBJ2-7	-
CASSRAPSEKLFF	TGTGCCAGCAGCCGGGCGCCGAGTGAAAAACTGTTTTTT	-	TRBV7-2	TRBJ1-4	-
CAISEPRTNTGELFF	TGTGCCATCAGTGAGCCCAGGACCAACACCGGGGAGCTGTTTTTT	-	TRBV10-3	TRBJ2-2	-
CASSLYQGSSYEQYF	TGTGCCAGCAGTTTATACCAGGGGTCCTCCTACGAGCAGTACTTC	-	TRBV28	TRBJ2-7	few
CASGLVLGQGANYGYTF	TGTGCTAGTGGTTTGGTACTTGGGCAGGGAGCTAACTATGGCTACACCTTC	-	TRBV12-5	TRBJ1-2	-
CSAAAGVGLGETQYF	TGCAGTGCCGCAGCCGGCGTGGGGTTAGGGGAGACCCAGTACTTC	-	TRBV20-1	TRBJ2-5	-
CAWSVRGRDTQYF	TGTGCCTGGAGTGTACGGGGAAGAGATACGCAGTATTTT	-	TRBV30	TRBJ2-3	-
CASSYSRVATQYF	TGTGCCAGCAGTTACTCGAGGGTGGCGACCCAGTACTTC	-	TRBV6-2/TRBV6-3	TRBJ2-5	few
CASSATLAGANVLTF	TGTGCCAGCAGCGCCACACTTGCTGGGGCCAACGTCCTGACTTTC	-	TRBV7-9	TRBJ2-6	-
CASTMGLYSDTQYF	TGTGCCAGCACCATGGGGCTTTACTCAGATACGCAGTATTTT	-	TRBV12-3/TRBV12-4	TRBJ2-3	-
CASRRQGVRTEAFF	TGTGCCAGCAGGCGACAGGGGGTACGAACTGAAGCTTTCTTT	TRBD1	TRBV12-3/TRBV12-4	TRBJ1-1	few
CASSYLGEITQYF	TGTGCCAGCAGCTACCTAGGGGAGATTACGCAGTATTTT	-	TRBV7-3	TRBJ2-3	many
CASSPGVNRGRVTGELFF	TGTGCCAGTAGCCCGGGAGTTAACAGGGGACGAGTGACCGGGGAGCTGTTTTTT	-	TRBV19	TRBJ2-2	-
CASSIGTGLNTEAFF	TGTGCCAGTAGTATAGGGACAGGGCTGAACACTGAAGCTTTCTTT	TRBD1	TRBV19	TRBJ1-1	-
CASSPPGQLSTDTQYF	TGTGCCAGCAGTCCCCCAGGGCAGTTGAGCACAGATACGCAGTATTTT	-	TRBV6-1	TRBJ2-3	many
CASSVGPAGVSYEQYF	TGTGCCAGCAGCGTAGGTCCAGCGGGAGTCTCCTACGAGCAGTACTTC	TRBD2	TRBV9	TRBJ2-7	-
CASSPHVLARAFF	TGTGCCAGCAGTCCCCACGTCCTGGCCCGGGCTTTCTTT	-	TRBV12-3/TRBV12-4	TRBJ1-1	many
CASSFQAGGVETQYF	TGTGCCAGCAGCTTCCAGGCGGGAGGGGTGGAGACCCAGTACTTC	TRBD2	TRBV7-2	TRBJ2-5	many
CASSGGLVPYNEQFF	TGTGCCAGCAGCGGAGGCCTAGTACCATACAATGAGCAGTTCTTC	-	TRBV7-9	TRBJ2-1	-
CASSYLGNEQFF	TGTGCCAGCAGTTACTTGGGAAATGAGCAGTTCTTC	-	TRBV6-2/TRBV6-3	TRBJ2-1	many